This T cell receptor (beta chain) appears in the sequencing data of a study of T cells expressing NK-cell markers. Background on the study: Repertoire data for TCR beta were derived from sorted T cells (CD3+CD56+NKG2C+, CD3+CD56+NKG2C- and CD3+CD56-NKG2C+). The sequencing cohort of eight donors included seven HCMV-seropositive individuals and one seronegative individual. Study results and caveats: The share of CD8+ T cells held by dominant NKG2C+ clonotypes was about 1.0-7.5% in several donors.

The germline V gene has CDR1 MNHNS and CDR2 SASEGT. The CDR3 is made up of 14 amino acids. Synthesis of TCR beta cDNA relied on 5'RACE template switching carrying UMIs. TCRdb re-called the 5' RACE reads and gives one entry per CDR3 protein, without DNA. The sample has about 260,000 distinct CDR3 sequences; the top ten hold approximately 0.39%. A remark on this clonotype: What it recognizes is unknown.

This receptor was identified in a man aged 18 to 35 in good health. Sequencing was done on a sample of blood T cells: a sorted CD56 or NKG2C T cell subset, CD4+ or CD8+ T cells, or bulk PBMC T cells (not recorded which). The gene calls are TRBV6-1 and TRBJ1-2; TCRdb's D call, TRBD1, is unchecked because there is no DNA. The CDR3 loop is CASSPGTTPYGYTF.